Presented here are 24 T cell receptor beta chains from one specimen sequenced in a study of spatial heterogeneity in lung cancer. Using its own MiXCR run on the 5' RACE reads, TCRdb lists one record per CDR3 protein. The data hold about 38,000 distinct CDR3 sequences, with 6% to 8% observed a single time. Indicated time point: sample taken at primary tumor resection. Sequences were derived from PBMCs, sampled at surgery. The source is a male donor with early-stage non-small cell lung cancer.

This clonotype was picked up many times. The V and J genes are TRBV12-3 or TRBV12-4 and TRBJ1-5; D not resolved. V dropped 1 base and J dropped 5 bases, with 12 bases sitting between them. The CDR3 loop spans 15 amino acids. CDR3 sequence reads: CASSLGGMRDQPQHF. CDR3 bases: TGTGCCAGCAGTTTAGGAGGGATGAGGGATCAGCCCCAGCATTTT.

V usage is TRBV6-1 and J usage is TRBJ1-1; D unclear. V lost 8 bases to trimming and J lost 8 bases, with 18 bases between them. This CDR3 is 13 amino acids long. Germline-derived CDR1 and CDR2 are MNHNS and SASEGT. CDR3 in amino acids: CASRSLVKREAFF. The CDR3 bases are TGTGCCAGCCGATCACTGGTGAAGAGGGAAGCTTTCTTT.

There are many counts of this clonotype. The chain uses TRBV2 and TRBJ2-1, with D unresolved. The CDR3 is made up of 17 amino acids. V lost 3 bases and J 0 bases, leaving 15 bases between the germline ends. Germline V gene lookup returns CDR1 SNHLY and CDR2 FYNNEI. CDR3 protein: CASSEWGGLSSYNEQFF. The CDR3 DNA is TGTGCCAGCAGTGAGTGGGGTGGTTTGAGCTCCTACAATGAGCAGTTCTTC.

This clonotype was recorded at least ten times. This chain uses TRBV20-1 with TRBJ2-6; 9 bases align to TRBD1. Germline CDR1 and CDR2: DFQATT and SNEGSKA (reference sequence). There are 16 residues in the CDR3. V shed 5 bases, J shed 4 bases, and the junction held 9 bases outside the gene matches. The CDR3 sequence: CSAYGQGRSGANVLTF. CDR3 bases: TGCAGTGCTTATGGACAGGGGAGGTCCGGGGCCAACGTCCTGACTTTC.

This clonotype turned up a few times. This chain uses TRBV20-1 with TRBJ1-1; D is unclear. Germline CDR1 DFQATT, CDR2 SNEGSKA (reference sequence). CDR3 length: 14 residues. Between the trimmed V and J ends, which lost 0 bases and 10 bases, there was a span of 18 bases. The CDR3 spells CSARDHGSKEVAFF. CDR3 in DNA: TGCAGTGCTAGAGATCACGGCAGCAAGGAGGTAGCTTTCTTT.

This clonotype came up many times. J is TRBJ2-1 and V is TRBV25-1, with D maybe TRBD1 (7 bases). CDR3 length: 15 residues. V lost 6 bases to trimming and J lost 2 bases, with 14 bases between them. Germline V gene data show CDR1 as MGHDK and CDR2 as SYGVNS. The CDR3 sequence: CASRTTGRPYNEQFF. Here the CDR3 DNA reads TGTGCCAGCAGGACGACAGGGAGGCCCTACAATGAGCAGTTCTTC.

The gene calls are TRBV27 and TRBJ1-1, with D possibly matching TRBD1 (5 bases). Germline V lookup: CDR1 MNHEY, CDR2 SMNVEV (reference sequence). V was trimmed by 3 bases and J by 1 base, leaving 12 bases between them. There are 15 residues in the CDR3. The CDR3 DNA follows: TGTGCCAGCAGTTTGGTTGGGGCCAGGAACACTGAAGCTTTCTTT. Its translation is CASSLVGARNTEAFF.

This clonotype was observed a few times. The chain combines TRBV7-2 with TRBJ1-1; 7 positions agree with TRBD1. The CDR3 loop spans 13 amino acids. Germline CDR1 reads SGHTA; CDR2 reads FQGNSA. With V trimmed by 5 bases and J by 6 bases, 6 bases remained unmatched. Here the CDR3 DNA reads TGTGCCAGCAGCACCCGCCAGGGGGCTGAAGCTTTCTTT. It specifies CASSTRQGAEAFF.

The gene calls are TRBV7-6 and TRBJ1-5; D gene unclear. Germline-derived CDR1 and CDR2 are SGHVS and FNYEAQ. The length of the CDR3 is 13 residues. Trimming cost V 5 bases and J 0 bases, with 5 bases left between them. This chain's CDR3 is CASSPHSNQPQHF. The CDR3 bases are TGTGCCAGCAGCCCTCATAGCAATCAGCCCCAGCATTTT.

In this sample, this clonotype turned up many times. The chain carries TRBV4-2 and TRBJ2-1; 8 positions match TRBD2. This CDR3 region has 17 residues. Germline CDR1 is LGHNA and CDR2 is YNFKEQ. V was clipped by 7 bases and J by 0 bases; unmatched bases: 11. CDR3 sequence reads: CASKASGSQSSYNEQFF. Written as DNA, the CDR3 is TGTGCCAGCAAGGCTAGCGGGTCCCAGAGCTCCTACAATGAGCAGTTCTTC.

In its sample, this clonotype was seen many times. The rearrangement links TRBV6-2 or TRBV6-3 to TRBJ2-1; 9 positions match TRBD2. CDR3 length: 16 amino acids. The V gene end was trimmed by 0 bases and the J gene end by 7 bases; junction bases not matched to a gene: 7. Germline V gene data show CDR1 as MNHEY and CDR2 as SVGEGT. The CDR3 is CASSYSSSGIRNEQFF. DNA of the CDR3: TGTGCCAGCAGTTACTCCTCTAGCGGGATTAGGAATGAGCAGTTCTTC.

Concerning this clonotype: A much larger clone is a single base away; this may be a read error. In DNA form, the CDR3 reads TGTGCCAGCAGTTACTCACAGGACCCAGATACGCAGTATTTT. This translates into CASSYSQDPDTQYF. The chain combines TRBV6-2 or TRBV6-3 with TRBJ2-3; weak D call: TRBD1 (5 bases). The V gene lost 0 bases and the J gene lost 4 bases, with 8 bases spanning the gap. The CDR3 length is 14 residues. Germline CDR1 is MNHEY and CDR2 is SVGEGT.

This clonotype was observed at least ten times. This sequence joins TRBV6-6 and TRBJ1-1; 7 bases are shared with TRBD1. V shed 2 bases, J shed 3 bases, and the junction held 3 bases outside the gene matches. The CDR3 length is 14 residues. Germline assignment: CDR1 MNHNY and CDR2 SVGAGI (reference sequence). For the CDR3, the DNA is TGTGCCAGCAGTTACAGGGGGCTTGACACTGAAGCTTTCTTT. It translates to CASSYRGLDTEAFF.

The chain recombines TRBV11-3 with TRBJ2-7; D unclear. This CDR3 contains 14 residues. V gave up 4 bases and J gave up 4 bases, with 14 bases separating them. Germline V gives CDR1 SGHNT, CDR2 YENEEA. The CDR3 DNA is TGTGCCAGCAGCTCTTCTGGGTCGAGGTACGAGCAGTACGTC. As protein: CASSSSGSRYEQYV.

The chain has TRBV9 and TRBJ2-6; D is possibly TRBD1 (6 bases). The V end was cut by 0 bases, the J end by 2 bases, with 15 bases between. CDR3 size: 18 residues. Germline CDR1 is SGDLS and CDR2 is YYNGEE. As DNA, the CDR3 is TGTGCCAGCAGCGTAGATGGACAGTTTTTTACTGGGGCCAACGTCCTGACTTTC. Protein: CASSVDGQFFTGANVLTF.

There are many counts of this clonotype. The chain combines TRBV14 with TRBJ1-6; possibly TRBD1 for D (6 bases). This CDR3 has 16 amino acids. The germline V and J ends were trimmed by 0 bases and 7 bases, with 13 bases remaining between them. Per germline, CDR1 SGHDN and CDR2 FVKESK. CDR3 protein: CASSQDFGGANSPLHF. The CDR3 coding sequence is TGTGCCAGCAGCCAAGATTTTGGGGGCGCGAATTCACCCCTCCACTTT.

This clonotype was seen ten or more times. The J gene is TRBJ1-1, the V gene TRBV3-1; no reliable D call. Between the trimmed V and J ends, which lost 7 bases and 2 bases, there was a span of 11 bases. Germline assignment: CDR1 LGHDT and CDR2 YNNKEL (reference sequence). This CDR3 comprises 13 residues. The CDR3, as DNA: TGTGCCAGCACCACGGACGGAAACACTGAAGCTTTCTTT. This encodes CASTTDGNTEAFF.

This clonotype was picked up a small number of times. This rearrangement joins TRBV24-1 to TRBJ2-3, with a possible D match to TRBD2 (5 bases). CDR1 and CDR2 (germline): KGHDR, SFDVKD. This CDR3 comprises 15 residues. V gave up 4 bases and J gave up 4 bases, with 14 bases separating them. The DNA of the CDR3 is TGTGCCACCAGTGACCCCCGCGGGTCAGCAGATACGCAGTATTTT. Translated: CATSDPRGSADTQYF.

The rearrangement links TRBV12-3 or TRBV12-4 to TRBJ2-2; TRBD1 matches 9 bases. This CDR3 contains 15 residues. V shed 1 base and J 5 bases; nucleotides not matched to a gene: 2. The CDR3 loop is CASSLDRGRTGELFF. As DNA, the CDR3 is TGTGCCAGCAGTTTAGACAGGGGGCGTACCGGGGAGCTGTTTTTT.

This clonotype has a count of ten or more. The CDR3 sequence: CASSLRPKARPNSGANVLTF. As DNA, the CDR3 is TGTGCCAGCAGTCTCAGACCGAAGGCCAGACCCAACTCTGGGGCCAACGTCCTGACTTTC. This rearrangement joins TRBV27 to TRBJ2-6; D not resolved. The CDR3 extends over 20 amino acids. The ends were cut back, 5 bases at V and 0 bases at J, with 23 bases in the middle. Germline V lookup: CDR1 MNHEY, CDR2 SMNVEV (reference sequence).

CDR3 loop: CASSLNQGNNSPLHF. DNA for the CDR3: TGTGCCAGCAGCTTAAATCAGGGGAACAATTCACCCCTCCACTTT. This chain links TRBV7-9 with TRBJ1-6, with D possibly being TRBD1 (6 bases). Germline loops: CDR1 SEHNR, CDR2 FQNEAQ (reference sequence). The CDR3 sequence is 15 residues long. V dropped 2 bases and J dropped 7 bases, with 12 bases sitting between them. Supplemented by reference TRBV7-9 and TRBJ1-6, the full variable domain reads DTGVSQNPRHKITKRGQNVTFRCDPISEHNRLYWYRQTLGQGPEFLTYFQNEAQLEKSRLLSDRFSAERPKGSFSTLEIQRTEQGDSAMYLCASSLNQGNNSPLHFGNGTRLTVT.

This clonotype was detected ten times or more. V gene TRBV6-6 combines with J gene TRBJ2-4; D perhaps matches TRBD2 (6 bases). CDR1 and CDR2 (germline): MNHNY, SVGAGI (reference sequence). V was shortened by 5 bases and J by 0 bases, with 11 bases between the two germline ends. The CDR3 loop spans 15 amino acids. The CDR3 coding sequence is TGTGCCAGCAGTCCCCGGGAGATAGCCAAAAACATTCAGTACTTC. Amino acids: CASSPREIAKNIQYF.

This clonotype was counted a few times. One end of the junction does not line up with germline, which may come from a read error. The chain links TRBV7-7 to TRBJ2-7, with D possibly being TRBD1 (6 bases). This CDR3 is built from 18 residues. CDR1 is SSHAT and CDR2 is FNYEAQ in the germline V gene (reference sequence). The CDR3 is CASSSLQGHGPSSYEQYF. The DNA of the CDR3 is TGTGCTAGCAGTTCACTTCAGGGGCACGGTCCCAGCTCCTACGAGCAGTACTTC.

The chain has TRBV7-3 and TRBJ2-1; 7 nucleotides align to TRBD2. The CDR3 is 13 residues long. CDR1 SGHTA and CDR2 FQGTGA come from the germline V gene. Losses at the gene ends were 4 bases for V and 7 bases for J; bases not matched to a gene: 4. Here the CDR3 reads CASSSTSANEQFF. CDR3 sequence (DNA): TGTGCCAGCAGCTCTACTAGCGCAAATGAGCAGTTCTTC. Looking up the rest from reference TRBV7-3 and TRBJ2-1 gives the full variable domain: GAGVSQTPSNKVTEKGKYVELRCDPISGHTALYWYRQSLGQGPEFLIYFQGTGAADDSGLPNDRFFAVRPEGSVSTLKIQRTERGDSAVYLCASSSTSANEQFFGPGTRLTVL.